Shown below are 24 T cell receptor beta chains from a single sample sequenced in a study of identical twins. TCRdb passed the 5' RACE reads through MiXCR, listing each CDR3 protein once. Counted here are around 670,000 distinct CDR3 sequences, 5.5% to 6.5% occurring once; the ten biggest clones make up around 1.9%. Sequencing was done on a sample of naive T cells sorted from blood. The source is a young man in good health.

The genes are TRBV20-1 and TRBJ2-7; TRBD2 aligns across 7 bases. V was pared by 6 bases and J by 6 bases, with 14 bases of the junction left unmatched. The length of the CDR3 is 14 residues. Germline assignment: CDR1 DFQATT and CDR2 SNEGSKA (reference sequence). The DNA for the CDR3 is TGCAGTGCAATAGATGGCGGGAGTGACGGCGAGCAGTACTTC. As protein: CSAIDGGSDGEQYF.

This chain uses TRBV5-1 with TRBJ2-5; 9 bases agree with TRBD1. The CDR3 spans 14 residues. V trimming: 6 bases; J trimming: 3 bases; junction bases outside the gene matches: 6. Germline assignment: CDR1 SGHRS and CDR2 YFSETQ. CDR3 DNA: TGCGCCAGCAACCCGGGACAGGGCAAAGAGACCCAGTACTTC. It codes for CASNPGQGKETQYF.

The chain employs TRBV20-1 and TRBJ1-5; the D is unclear. Trimming left V 0 bases short and J 6 bases short, with 12 bases between. Germline CDR1 and CDR2: DFQATT and SNEGSKA (reference sequence). The CDR3 covers 14 residues. The CDR3 DNA reads as TGCAGTGCTAGAGACCGGACGGCCGCTCAGCCCCAGCATTTT. As protein: CSARDRTAAQPQHF.

This clonotype was seen repeatedly, ten times or more. The J gene is TRBJ2-1, the V gene TRBV20-1; D not certain. The CDR3 loop spans 11 amino acids. Trimming cost V 6 bases and J 5 bases, with 8 bases left between them. Germline CDR1 and CDR2: DFQATT and SNEGSKA (reference sequence). CDR3 sequence (DNA): TGCAGTGCCGCGAAACACAATGAGCAGTTCTTC. The encoded protein is CSAAKHNEQFF.

The table lists this clonotype with a few counts. This chain joins TRBV6-1 and TRBJ2-5; a possible D gene is TRBD2 (7 bases). The V end lost 2 bases, the J end lost 5 bases, and 15 bases lay between the germline ends. The CDR3 contains 15 residues. Per the germline V gene, CDR1 is MNHNS and CDR2 is SASEGT. The CDR3 nucleotides are TGTGCCAGCAGTGAATGGGGGGGCAACGGGGAGACCCAGTACTTC. Protein product: CASSEWGGNGETQYF.

This clonotype has just a few counts. CDR3 sequence: CASSPLRYEQYF. CDR3 DNA sequence: TGTGCCAGCAGCCCCCTACGCTACGAGCAGTACTTC. The rearrangement uses TRBV7-9 and TRBJ2-7; D remains ambiguous. V was clipped by 5 bases and J by 3 bases, with 8 bases between them. CDR3 length: 12 amino acids. CDR1 and CDR2 from the germline V gene are SEHNR and FQNEAQ (reference sequence).

This CDR3 is CATSREVAGGLDTQYF. CDR3 in DNA: TGTGCCACCAGCAGAGAAGTAGCGGGAGGTTTAGATACGCAGTATTTT. J is TRBJ2-3 and V is TRBV15; TRBD2 matches at 10 bases. Germline lookup yields CDR1 LNHNV and CDR2 YYDKDF (reference sequence). V dropped 0 bases and J dropped 5; count of bases not matched to a gene: 5. This CDR3 comprises 16 residues.

The gene calls are TRBV5-5 and TRBJ2-5; 7 bases fit TRBD1. Germline CDR1 is SGHKS and CDR2 is YYEKEE (reference sequence). V lost 4 bases, J lost 3 bases, and 15 bases stayed unmatched. This CDR3 has 17 residues. CDR3 DNA: TGTGCCAGCAGCGCCCTCCTGGGACAGCGAAGGGAAGAGACCCAGTACTTC. It codes for CASSALLGQRREETQYF.

This clonotype was counted only a few times. The V gene is TRBV5-1, the J gene TRBJ2-1, with 10 bases lining up with TRBD2. This CDR3 has 17 amino acids. Trimming took 4 bases from V and 7 from J; bases not matched to a gene: 14. CDR1 is SGHRS and CDR2 is YFSETQ in the germline V gene. The CDR3 sequence: CASSTTTGTSVRNEQFF. CDR3 nucleotide sequence: TGCGCCAGCAGCACTACGACCGGGACTAGCGTCAGGAATGAGCAGTTCTTC.

This clonotype was observed many times. The chain is built from TRBV7-9 and TRBJ2-6; 8 nucleotides line up with TRBD1. Germline V CDR1 and CDR2: SEHNR, FQNEAQ (reference sequence). The junction had 3 bases not matched to a gene; V was cut back by 11 bases and J by 0 bases. The CDR3 runs to 14 residues. CDR3: CAGQGSSGANVLTF. For the CDR3, the DNA is TGTGCCGGACAGGGAAGCTCTGGGGCCAACGTCCTGACTTTC.

This clonotype appeared many times. The rearrangement links TRBV5-1 to TRBJ2-7; 12 bases map to TRBD1. The V segment lost 4 bases and the J segment 3 bases; nucleotides outside the gene matches: 5. The CDR3 covers 15 residues. Germline V gene data show CDR1 as SGHRS and CDR2 as YFSETQ. As DNA, the CDR3 is TGCGCCAGCAGCCCTGGGACAGGGGGCGTCTACGAGCAGTACTTC. Protein product: CASSPGTGGVYEQYF.

This clonotype came up many times. The V gene is TRBV24-1, the J gene TRBJ2-1; 12 nucleotides line up with TRBD2. From germline, CDR1 is KGHDR and CDR2 SFDVKD. V lost 4 bases, J lost 12 bases, and 6 bases stayed unmatched. The length of the CDR3 is 14 residues. The chain's CDR3 is CATSEATSGRRQFF. CDR3 coding DNA: TGTGCCACCAGTGAGGCGACTAGCGGGAGACGGCAGTTCTTC.

This clonotype has at least ten counts. The chain joins TRBV27 to TRBJ2-2; D is uncertain. V lost 2 bases and J lost 7, with 11 bases in between. Germline V lookup: CDR1 MNHEY, CDR2 SMNVEV (reference sequence). The CDR3 runs to 14 residues. CDR3 amino acids: CASSLGWEYGELFF. DNA for the CDR3: TGTGCCAGCAGTTTAGGTTGGGAATACGGGGAGCTGTTTTTT.

This clonotype was observed many times. The V and J genes are TRBV12-3 or TRBV12-4 and TRBJ1-1; 7 nucleotides line up with TRBD1. V lost 5 bases and J lost 6; bases outside the gene matches: 9. CDR3 length equals 14 residues. For the CDR3, the DNA is TGTGCCAGCAGTCCTCAGGGGGGAGACGCTGAAGCTTTCTTT. Translating gives CASSPQGGDAEAFF.

The chain employs TRBV20-1 and TRBJ1-1, with D unclear. The germline V gene encodes CDR1 DFQATT and CDR2 SNEGSKA (reference sequence). This CDR3 has 11 amino acids. Trimming pared 3 bases from V and 4 bases from J, leaving 6 bases between. The DNA for the CDR3 is TGCAGTGCTAGTATCTCCACTGAAGCTTTCTTT. This sequence encodes CSASISTEAFF.

This clonotype was found a few times. This chain links TRBV29-1 with TRBJ1-2; 8 bases line up with TRBD1. The V segment lost 6 bases and the J segment 4 bases; nucleotides outside the gene matches: 10. Germline V gives CDR1 SQVTM, CDR2 ANQGSEA. The CDR3 is 14 amino acids. CDR3 loop: CSVGESGQAYGYTF. CDR3 bases: TGCAGCGTAGGAGAATCGGGACAGGCCTATGGCTACACCTTC.

This clonotype was detected a few times. This sequence joins TRBV7-7 and TRBJ2-3, with TRBD2 identical over 7 bases. With V trimmed by 5 bases and J by 1 base, 3 bases remained unmatched. The germline V gene encodes CDR1 SSHAT and CDR2 FNYEAQ (reference sequence). The CDR3 contains 14 residues. DNA for the CDR3: TGTGCCAGCAGCGCTGGGAGGGGCACAGATACGCAGTATTTT. This gives the protein CASSAGRGTDTQYF.

In its sample, this clonotype was seen many times. The genes are TRBV20-1 and TRBJ2-1; D perhaps matches TRBD2 (6 bases). Trimming left V 3 bases short and J 7 bases short, with 13 bases between. The V gene's germline CDR1 is DFQATT and CDR2 SNEGSKA (reference sequence). This CDR3 contains 13 residues. This CDR3 is CSASGRGLNEQFF. The CDR3 bases are TGCAGTGCTAGCGGGAGAGGCTTGAATGAGCAGTTCTTC.

This clonotype was seen repeatedly, ten times or more. The V gene is TRBV6-2 or TRBV6-3, the J gene TRBJ2-3, with TRBD2 matching over 9 bases. The germline V gene has CDR1 MNHEY and CDR2 SVGEGT. With 2 bases clipped from V and 0 bases from J, the junction kept 9 bases outside the gene matches. The CDR3 runs to 18 residues. The CDR3 loop reads CASSYHRTSATSTDTQYF. In DNA form, the CDR3 reads TGTGCCAGCAGTTACCACAGGACTAGCGCCACTAGCACAGATACGCAGTATTTT.

The chain couples TRBV11-2 to TRBJ2-1; unclear D gene. The CDR3 loop spans 15 amino acids. The germline CDR1 and CDR2 sequences are SGHAT and FQNNGV. Trimming took off 7 bases at V and 8 bases at J, with 21 bases between the two ends. DNA for the CDR3: TGTGCCAGCACCCTCGGGTTGGTTACGTTAGATGAGCAGTTCTTC. This gives the protein CASTLGLVTLDEQFF. Supplemented by reference TRBV11-2 and TRBJ2-1, the full variable domain reads EAGVAQSPRYKIIEKRQSVAFWCNPISGHATLYWYQQILGQGPKLLIQFQNNGVVDDSQLPKDRFSAERLKGVDSTLKIQPAKLEDSAVYLCASTLGLVTLDEQFFGPGTRLTVL.

This clonotype was seen a few times. The gene calls are TRBV5-1 and TRBJ1-1; TRBD1 aligns across 7 bases. V lost 4 bases and J lost 4; bases outside the gene matches: 4. This CDR3 contains 13 residues. Germline values: CDR1 SGHRS, CDR2 YFSETQ. The CDR3 DNA follows: TGCGCCAGCAGCCCCGACAGGGCCACTGAAGCTTTCTTT. It codes for CASSPDRATEAFF.

This clonotype was seen repeatedly, ten times or more. V usage is TRBV5-5 and J usage is TRBJ2-7; 12 bases are shared with TRBD2. The CDR3 sequence is 15 residues long. Germline-derived CDR1 and CDR2 are SGHKS and YYEKEE (reference sequence). V trimming: 4 bases; J trimming: 6 bases; junction bases outside the gene matches: 8. This chain's CDR3 is CASSPTSGRGSEQYF. The CDR3 nucleotides are TGTGCCAGCAGCCCGACTAGCGGGAGAGGAAGCGAGCAGTACTTC.

This clonotype has only a few counts. The CDR3 spells CASSALGQGSGYTF. CDR3 nucleotides: TGCGCCAGCAGCGCGTTGGGGCAGGGTTCTGGCTACACCTTC. The chain couples TRBV5-1 to TRBJ1-2; the D gene is possibly TRBD1 (5 bases). Germline CDR1 SGHRS, CDR2 YFSETQ. V was clipped by 4 bases and J by 7 bases, with 17 bases between them. This CDR3 region has 14 residues.

The rearrangement uses TRBV4-2 and TRBJ1-1; 8 bases map to TRBD1. V was pared by 0 bases and J by 1 base, with 1 base of the junction left unmatched. The CDR3 runs 15 residues. Germline CDR1 is LGHNA and CDR2 is YNFKEQ. In nucleotides, the CDR3 is TGTGCCAGCAGCCAAGATGACAGGGGGAACACTGAAGCTTTCTTT. This encodes CASSQDDRGNTEAFF.